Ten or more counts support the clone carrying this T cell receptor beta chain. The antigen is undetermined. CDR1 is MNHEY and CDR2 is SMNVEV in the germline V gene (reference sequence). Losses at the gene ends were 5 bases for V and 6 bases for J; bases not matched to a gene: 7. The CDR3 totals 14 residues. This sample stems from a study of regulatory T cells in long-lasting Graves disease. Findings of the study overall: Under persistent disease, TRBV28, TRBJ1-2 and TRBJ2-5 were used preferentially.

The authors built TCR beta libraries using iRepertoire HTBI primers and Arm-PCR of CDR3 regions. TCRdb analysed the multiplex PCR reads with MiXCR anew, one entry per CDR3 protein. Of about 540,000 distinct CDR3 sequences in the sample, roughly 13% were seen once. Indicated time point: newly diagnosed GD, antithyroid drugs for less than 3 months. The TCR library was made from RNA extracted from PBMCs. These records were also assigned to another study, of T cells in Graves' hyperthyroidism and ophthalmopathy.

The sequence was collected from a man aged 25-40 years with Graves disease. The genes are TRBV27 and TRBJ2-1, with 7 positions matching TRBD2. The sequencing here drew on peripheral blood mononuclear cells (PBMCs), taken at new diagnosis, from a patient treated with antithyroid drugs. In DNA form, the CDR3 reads TGTGCCAGCAGTGGGGAGGGAGGGTTCAATGAGCAGTTCTTC. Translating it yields CASSGEGGFNEQFF.